The source of this TCR beta chain is a study of shared T cell receptors in the human thymus (dated by TCRdb to about 2021). Broadly, across the study: The study investigated the way shared, self-reactive T-cell receptor alpha chains are produced in the human thymus.

Details on this clone: Its recognized antigen is unknown. No per-base quality is available; no much larger clone lies one base away.

The library was generated by the immunoSEQ multiplex PCR assay. The table was pulled from immuneACCESS by TCRdb, which kept in-frame rearrangements only. Such tables lose some clones; where checked, under half of the loss comes from unresolved V genes, and the rest has no known cause. The sample has hundreds of thousands of clones on record, around 85% of them singletons. The top ten constitute around 0.0099% of the sample. The data also belong to a second study, concerning human thymus T cells. That second report states: Donors were immunologically healthy infants undergoing open corrective cardiac surgery for congenital heart defects in Finland. The thymus tissue came from surgical resects taken out during corrective cardiac surgery. V and J gene segment usage appeared biased in both thymic and peripheral blood repertoires. The related research found that thymic TCR repertoires overlapped highly between unrelated individuals. The study described the TCR alpha and beta repertoires in about 8 infant thymus samples and a few matching peripheral blood samples. The infant donors were about 7 to 244 days old, and the cohort included five or six males and a couple of females. After being mechanically released from the tissue, thymocytes were kept at -70 degrees C in pellets of about 8.5-32 million cells. A QIAsymphony instrument was used to extract genomic DNA from the frozen cell pellets. TCRB and TCRAD loci were amplified from a standardized quantity of quality-controlled genomic DNA using the immunoSEQ multiplex PCR assay. The V(D)J region was spanned by amplicons of a length sufficient to cover the CDR3 and to identify V and J genes. The commercial immunoSEQ service was used to sequence amplicons on an Illumina platform. Primer bias and sequencing errors were corrected as previously described, and TCRAD and TCRB definitions were based on the IMGT database. Repertoires were analysed with immunoSEQ Analyzer 3.0 and VDJTools, covering basic statistics, V/J segment usage, diversity estimates, rarefaction and pairwise overlap. To estimate diversity, the Chao1, ChaoE, Efron-Thisted, Shannon and inverse Simpson indices were applied, and diversity was also estimated on datasets down-sampled to the smallest sample. For repertoire overlap, CDR3 nucleotide sequence, V gene and J gene had to match strictly, and clustering was done by Jaccard-based multidimensional scaling. On average, thymus samples yielded 810,000 or so unique TCRB clonotypes, whereas blood samples yielded about 80,000.

The receptor was derived from a girl under two years old with a congenital heart defect. Donor details come from another sample of the same person, matched by shared clones. Material: thymocytes.

CDR3 sequence: CASSHTDSQETQYF. The sequenced DNA is TGCGCCAGCAGCCACACGGACAGCCAAGAGACCCAGTACTTC. Recombination joined TRBV4-3 with TRBJ2-5; the D gene is perhaps TRBD1, on 6 matching bases. The trim is 3 bases for V and 1 base for J, with a gap of 9 bases between the germline ends. The germline V gene supplies CDR1 LGHNA and CDR2 YSLEER. From the cysteine through the phenylalanine, the CDR3 covers 14 amino acids. Left in the record is the CDR3 DNA by itself, 42 bases read in frame from the first base.